The T cell receptor beta chain described here comes from a study of Ad26.COV2.S vaccination and SARS-CoV-2 variants (dated by TCRdb to the early 2020s). In terms of the full investigation: Donors in the vaccine arm were drawn from COV1001, a phase I-IIa trial of Ad26.COV2.S in healthy adults that was multicentre, randomized, double-blind and placebo-controlled. Ad26.COV2.S was administered intramuscularly at 5 x 10^10 or 1 x 10^11 viral particles, either as a single shot or as two shots given 56 days apart. TCRbeta repertoire sequencing served as the tool for gauging how specific and how broad the SARS-CoV-2-reactive T cell receptors were following Ad26.COV2.S vaccination. A total of around 32 samples were included in the TCR-sequenced set, comprising roughly 19 Ad26.COV2.S vaccine recipients, 5 placebo recipients and 8 SARS-CoV-2 convalescent individuals. Trial participants were randomized into five groups of five: low-dose or high-dose Ad26.COV2.S given once or twice, or placebo on both occasions. Investigators remained blinded to trial group allocation during experiments and outcome assessment. Broader findings and caveats from the paper: According to the authors, total T cell responses may have been underestimated by the TCR breadth and depth analyses. Ad26.COV2.S recipients had higher spike-specific TCR breadth than placebo recipients (P = 0.0014). Comparable non-spike TCR breadth was observed between vaccine and placebo recipients, consistent with only spike being contained in the vaccine. Substantial breadth of spike-specific CD8+ and CD4+ T cell responses was reported after vaccination. The study was not powered to compare responses between vaccine doses or regimens.

As regards this clone: What this receptor recognizes is not known. Per-nucleotide qualities are absent, and no much larger clonotype sits a single base away.

CDR3 length: 14 amino acids, cysteine to phenylalanine. This entry keeps only the CDR3 DNA: 42 bases, framed from base 1. As encoded in the germline V gene (reference sequence), CDR1 is LNHDA while CDR2 is SQIVND. V has 3 bases trimmed and J has 8 bases trimmed; junction bases matching no gene number 7. The treatment or condition tag for this specimen amounts to: roughly 18 received Ad26.COV2.S at low or high dose, single or two shots; 5 received placebo; per-sample allocation not given. Repertoires of vaccine and placebo recipients were sequenced from samples collected on day 63 after the first injection. Cohort 1b enrolled about 25 adults aged 18-55 years at a single site in Boston, USA, between 29 July and 7 August 2020. Ad26.COV2.S was a replication-incompetent adenovirus type 26 vector that expressed a prefusion-stabilized SARS-CoV-2 spike protein derived from the original Wuhan strain. The immunoSEQ Assay was used to sequence TCRbeta CDR3 regions. After extraction, genomic DNA underwent amplification by bias-controlled multiplex PCR, followed by high-throughput sequencing. Processing in the source paper ran as follows. To quantify the absolute abundance of each unique TCRbeta CDR3 region, sequences were collapsed and filtered. Usable DNA was measured by amplifying reference genes present in all nucleated cells, and TCRbeta template counts were normalized to that usable DNA to estimate T cell fraction. Repertoire TCRs were annotated as SARS-CoV-2-specific when V gene, CDR3 amino acid sequence and J gene were exactly matched to a known reactive TCR set. The reference SARS-CoV-2 TCR set was derived from MIRA and filtered for enrichment in COVID-19-positive ImmuneCODE repertoires, a step that removed public or cross-reactive TCRs. Using the MIRA antigens, annotated TCRs were further analysed by specific ORF or by position within an ORF. Breadth was defined as the number of annotated unique rearrangements divided by the total number of unique productive rearrangements, and depth was defined as the summed frequency of the annotated unique rearrangements. Two-sided Wilcoxon rank-sum tests were applied when comparing TCR breadth between groups. Sourced from immuneACCESS, this table was stored by TCRdb with only in-frame sequences that have V and J called. A share of the clones is absent; for the studies checked, an unresolved V gene accounts for under half, and the remainder has no known explanation. Clone size and the V and J calls come from that table; the DNA yielded D and trimming. In this sample the table shows 350,000 to 500,000 clones, roughly 88% of which occur a single time. The ten largest clones capture approximately 4% of the sample.

Recombination connected TRBV19 to TRBJ2-7; TRBD2 fits 10 bases in the junction. The origin of this receptor is a person aged 18-60 years who received the Ad26.COV2.S COVID-19 vaccine or a placebo. The sequencing used peripheral blood, collected in a trial of Ad26.COV2.S vaccine versus placebo. In nucleotide form, the sequence is TGTGCCAGTAGTATTCCAGGACTAGCGGAACAGCAGTACTTC. It specifies CASSIPGLAEQQYF.